The clone carrying this T cell receptor (beta chain) qualifies as large. Its specificity is not known. V shed 0 bases and J 8 bases; nucleotides not matched to a gene: 11. The germline V gene has CDR1 DFQATT and CDR2 SNEGSKA (reference sequence). The CDR3 runs to 15 residues. The data are from a study of breast tumors, draining lymph nodes, adjacent tissues. Regarding the study as a whole: Tumor T cell lymph node origin was a supported hypothesis, not proven. Data fit most tumor T cells coming from lymph node, expanding in tumor. Luminal-like breast cancer showed significantly higher tumor–nontumor repertoire similarity than basal-like. Tumors had less TCR diversity than lymph nodes, more than nontumor tissue.

TCRdb reprocessed the multiplex PCR reads via MiXCR and lists one record per CDR3 protein. The sample consists of about 21,000 distinct CDR3 sequences, roughly two fifths of them appearing once. This clonotype originated in a female donor with breast cancer. Some clones in this sample may be carry-over from other donors' samples. The sample consisted of breast tumor tissue. The chain couples TRBV20-1 to TRBJ2-3, with 7 bases fitting TRBD2. CDR3 in amino acids: CSARDLASGPGTQYF. Written as DNA, the CDR3 is TGCAGTGCTAGAGATCTGGCTAGCGGCCCGGGTACGCAGTATTTT.